This TCR beta chain was obtained from a study of T cells in Graves' hyperthyroidism and ophthalmopathy (dated by TCRdb to the late 2010s). Some background on the complete study: A discovery cohort of about 95 patients, roughly 45 with Graves' ophthalmopathy and 55 to 60 with stable Graves' hyperthyroidism, was used to find distinguishing TCR V-J signatures. In more than 5 Graves' hyperthyroidism patients, the study also compared T-cell repertoires from thyroid tissue with T-cell repertoires from blood. The 85 to 100 discovery patients were randomly split 7:3 into training and test sets. After blood sampling, hyperthyroidism patients were treated with methimazole at a starting dose of 30 mg daily, and ophthalmopathy patients were treated with high-dose intravenous methylprednisolone. The paper reports TCR Vbeta CDR3 sequencing of some 140 peripheral blood samples: some 44 ophthalmopathy, roughly 80 hyperthyroidism and around 17 progressor patients. An independent validation cohort of about 19 hyperthyroidism patients and 17 patients who later progressed to ophthalmopathy tested prospective prediction of ophthalmopathy. Study-wide conclusions, independent of this receptor: A model built on a 13 V-J signature distinguished ophthalmopathy from stable hyperthyroidism, reaching roughly 88% sensitivity and about 81% specificity in cross-validation and 80%/75% in testing. In validation, the model predicted progression to ophthalmopathy with over 65% sensitivity and roughly 72% specificity, a median of 6.5 months before onset. Most expanded thyroid clonotypes (frequency above 0.001) were also detected in blood, a finding suggesting that blood repertoires may reflect thyroid immune responses. Sample size was not statistically predetermined, and investigators were not blinded to group allocation.

The TCR beta CDR3 regions were amplified from the RNA transcripts. A first-round RT-PCR of the TCR CDR3 used the HTBI primer set with the Qiagen OneStep RT-PCR kit. Libraries were constructed in a second round of multiplex PCR, after which size selection and purification were performed. The libraries were sequenced on an Illumina HiSeq2000 using paired-end 100 bp reads. In the paper's pipeline: SOAPnuke was used to process the raw data, with reads discarded if the reads contained adapters or uncalled bases, had a mean Phred below 15, or lacked an exact constant-primer or identifier match. COPE v1.2.5 was used to merge high-quality paired reads, and clonotypes were defined as unique nucleotide sequences. Clonotypes were aligned to IMGT TRBV, TRBD and TRBJ reference segments using MiTCR v1.1. Only V-J combinations with frequency above 0.0001, covering 99% to 99.2% of repertoires, were analysed. The TCS score was defined as F50 (clonal expansion) divided by E x V (chaos), with BLOSUM62-based TCRdist calculated between CDR3 peptides within each V-J. Welch's t-statistics and random forest reduced 514 V-J features to under 15, which were used in a naive Bayes classifier (R e1071). The Morisita-Horn index was used to measure how similar the thyroid and blood repertoires were. TCRdb ran its own pipeline on the public reads, namely fastp trimming at Q25 and MiXCR clone calling, and kept in-frame beta chains. Entries that share a CDR3 protein sequence are merged under the most common genes and DNA. Here the V and J calls rest on TCRdb's processing, not on the authors' analysis. Recorded for this sample are 500,000 to 600,000 distinct CDR3 sequences; about 43% of them occurred a single time. Around 7.7% of the sample lies in the top ten.

This clonotype has at least ten counts. No antigen is known for it. No base qualities exist here, and no much larger clone lies one base off it. From the cysteine through the phenylalanine, the CDR3 covers 17 amino acids. Only CDR3 DNA is held: 51 bases, read in frame from base 1. After removal of 5 bases from V and 1 base from J, the junction retains 10 bases not matched to a gene. The germline V gene (reference sequence) yields SSHAT for CDR1 and FNYEAQ for CDR2. A patient counted as having stable Graves' hyperthyroidism if no progression to ophthalmopathy occurred over 18 months of follow-up. Hyperthyroidism patients were newly diagnosed, had a disease duration of under 2 months, and were aged 18 to 65 years. Exclusion was applied to patients with uncontrolled infections, other autoimmune diseases, pregnancy or lactation. Diagnoses relied on clinical symptoms, serum thyroxine and TRAb, thyroid ultrasound and orbital computed tomography. Total RNA was extracted using Trizol reagent, and RNA quality was assessed on an Agilent 2100 Bioanalyzer.

Material for sequencing was peripheral blood or thyroid tissue (not recorded which). This receptor was identified in a woman younger than 35 with Graves' hyperthyroidism. The receptor chain draws on TRBV7-7 and TRBJ2-5; 10 nucleotides in the junction match TRBD2. The CDR3 has the sequence CASSPLGSGRSQETQYF. The DNA sequence is given as TGTGCCAGCAGCCCGTTGGGTAGCGGGAGGTCCCAAGAGACCCAGTACTTC.